Detailed here is one T cell receptor (beta chain). This sample stems from a study of blood T cell repertoires in COVID-19. For the study at large: Collection of acute and convalescent COVID-19 samples took place in the United States, Italy and Spain. T cells, B-cell-depleted T cells, or PBMCs provided the cDNA or gDNA that served as material.

In the source study's methods: Amplifying reference gene primers gave estimates of nucleated cell counts. Some clones are missing from TCRdb's copy, which holds only in-frame ones; the method was immunoSEQ multiplex PCR. The V and J calls and clone size come from that table; D and trimming were worked out from the DNA. The data contain about 200,000 clones, about four fifths of them seen just once; the ten biggest clones take up around 2.3%. The CDR3 totals 14 residues. Germline loops: CDR1 SEHNR, CDR2 FQNEAQ (reference sequence). Trimming took 2 bases from V and 5 from J; bases not matched to a gene: 4.

Sequenced input: peripheral blood. The rearrangement links TRBV7-9 to TRBJ2-7, with TRBD1 matching over 9 bases. This receptor was taken from a woman between 40 and 50 years old with active or convalescent COVID-19. The CDR3 bases are TGTGCCAGCAGCTTAACAGGGGGCGTGGACGAGCAGTACTTC. Translation: CASSLTGGVDEQYF.